This TCR beta chain is drawn from a study of blood T cell repertoires in COVID-19. On the study more broadly: Sources were T cells, B-cell-depleted T cells, or PBMCs; the material itself was cDNA or gDNA.

The CDR3 consists of 15 residues. Trimming pared 3 bases from V and 2 bases from J, leaving 13 bases between. Germline CDR1 LGHNA, CDR2 YSLEER. This table comes from immunoSEQ multiplex PCR, and its TCRdb copy is limited to in-frame clones, with some not included. The sample carries fewer than 200,000 clones, 85% recorded once. The receptor was derived from a human donor with acute or convalescent COVID-19. The donor label of this sample is uncertain. This chain uses TRBV4-3 with TRBJ1-1; a weak D match, TRBD1 (5 bases). The specimen sequenced was peripheral blood. The DNA of the CDR3 is TGCGCCAGCAGCCACATTAACAGGAGAAACACTGAAGCTTTCTTT. As protein: CASSHINRRNTEAFF.